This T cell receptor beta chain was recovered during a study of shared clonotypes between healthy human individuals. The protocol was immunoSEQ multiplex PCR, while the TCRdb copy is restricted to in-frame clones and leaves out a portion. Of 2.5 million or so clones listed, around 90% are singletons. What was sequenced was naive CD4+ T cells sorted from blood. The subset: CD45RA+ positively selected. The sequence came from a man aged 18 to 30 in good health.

The CDR3 protein is CASSEERTGNTIYF. The CDR3 DNA sequence: TGTGCCAGCAGTGAAGAAAGGACTGGAAACACCATATATTTT. This chain connects TRBV6-1 to TRBJ1-3; the D is unclear. V was clipped by 1 base and J by 2 bases, with 6 bases between them. This CDR3 is 14 amino acids long. Per the germline V gene, CDR1 is MNHNS and CDR2 is SASEGT.